This is a list of T cell receptor beta chains from one sample in a study of glioma-infiltrating T cells after dendritic cell vaccination. The assay was immunoSEQ multiplex PCR, and TCRdb's table has in-frame clones only and misses some. The data contain 85,000 to 110,000 clones, roughly 80% of them singletons. The material sequenced was blood, taken before dendritic cell vaccination. These receptors all stem from a human donor with glioblastoma. The CDR3 runs from the conserved cysteine through the conserved F or W. A D gene is named only where the DNA matches it firmly. Clone size is stated in some rows and not others, as once, few, many or a class when expanded.

>-|-|TRBV6-1|TRBJ2-5
TGTGCCAGCAGTGAAAGGTGGGAGACATTCCAAGCGGAGACCCAGTACTTC
CASSERWETFQAETQYF
>-|TRBD1|TRBV19|TRBJ2-6
TGTGCCAGACCGAATGGGAGACAGGGTCACTCTGGGGCCAACGTCCTGACTTTC
CARPNGRQGHSGANVLTF
>-|TRBD1|TRBV5-1|TRBJ1-1
TGCGCCAGCAGCTTGGAAGGGGGCCCGGGGAACACTGAAGCTTTCTTT
CASSLEGGPGNTEAFF
>-|TRBD1|TRBV25-1|TRBJ1-2
TGTGCCAGCAGTGATAGAGTCTTGGGGGACAGAGGTTATGGCTACACCTTC
CASSDRVLGDRGYGYTF
>-|TRBD1|TRBV30|TRBJ2-2
TGTGCCTGGAGGGGCCCGGGACAGGCACGCGCCGGGGAGCTGTTTTTT
CAWRGPGQARAGELFF
>once|-|TRBV19|TRBJ1-5
TGTGCCAGTGGCGGCGAACAGCCCCAGCATTTT
CASGGEQPQHF
>-|TRBD1|TRBV15|TRBJ1-1
TGTGCCACCAGCAGGCCGGGACAGGGGGCACGAACTGAAGCTTTCTTT
CATSRPGQGARTEAFF
>-|-|TRBV5-1|TRBJ2-3
TGCGCCAGCAGCTTTTCCGCGGGTACAGATACGCAGTATTTT
CASSFSAGTDTQYF
>-|-|TRBV11-3|TRBJ2-3
TGTGCCAGCAGCCTCCTGGCGGGGGACAGGTATTTTACAGATACGCAGTATTTT
CASSLLAGDRYFTDTQYF
>-|-|TRBV11-3|TRBJ2-2
TGTGCCAGCAGCTTATTCGGTGGGACAAGGAACACCGGGGAGCTGTTTTTT
CASSLFGGTRNTGELFF
>once|-|TRBV4-3|TRBJ1-5
TGCGCCAGCAGCCGGGGAGCCTGGGGCAATCAGCCCCAGCATTTT
CASSRGAWGNQPQHF
>-|-|TRBV4-1|TRBJ1-5
TGCGCCAGCAGCCAAGTGCGGGGTGGTCAGCCCCAGCATTTT
CASSQVRGGQPQHF
>-|TRBD1|TRBV28|TRBJ1-1
TGTGCCAGCAGTCACGCCGGGACAGTGAACACTGAAGCTTTCTTT
CASSHAGTVNTEAFF
>-|TRBD2|TRBV7-7|TRBJ2-5
TGTGCTAGCAGCGTGGGACTAGCGCGGGAGACCCAGTACTTC
CASSVGLARETQYF
>-|-|TRBV5-1|TRBJ2-6
TGCGCCAGCAGCTTGGCCCCGGGACAACCCTCTGGGGCCAACGTCCTGACTTTC
CASSLAPGQPSGANVLTF
>-|-|TRBV7-6|TRBJ2-3
TGTGCCAGCAGCCTAATAGGGGGGGCCGCAGATACGCAGTATTTT
CASSLIGGAADTQYF
>-|TRBD2|TRBV9|TRBJ2-5
TGTGCCAGCAGCCCTACGAGCGGGGGAGAGGGGGAGACCCAGTACTTC
CASSPTSGGEGETQYF
>-|-|TRBV5-1|TRBJ2-3
TGCGCCAGCAGCGCCACTACCCCAGCTTCGGATACGCAGTATTTT
CASSATTPASDTQYF
>-|TRBD2|TRBV15|TRBJ2-2
TGTGCCACCAGCAGAGATCGAAGCGGGGGGGACGGGCCCGGGGAGCTGTTTTTT
CATSRDRSGGDGPGELFF
>-|-|TRBV4-1|TRBJ2-5
TGCGCCAGCAGCCAAGCCCCCGGGGGTCAAGAGACCCAGTACTTC
CASSQAPGGQETQYF
>-|-|TRBV30|TRBJ1-5
TGTGCCTGGAGGGACTCTGGGGATCAGCCCCAGCATTTT
CAWRDSGDQPQHF
>-|-|TRBV19|TRBJ1-3
TGTGCCAGTAGTAACGCAGGGGGAAACACCATATATTTT
CASSNAGGNTIYF
>-|TRBD1|TRBV19|TRBJ1-2
TGTGCCAGTAGTATCTCCGGGACAGCCTATGGCTACACCTTC
CASSISGTAYGYTF
>-|TRBD2|TRBV30|TRBJ2-7
TGTGCCTGGACTAGCGGGGTAAACGCCGGGCATGACGAGCAGTACTTC
CAWTSGVNAGHDEQYF
>-|TRBD2|TRBV6-5|TRBJ2-1
TGTGCCAGCAGCTCTACTAGCGGGGAACTCAATGAGCAGTTCTTC
CASSSTSGELNEQFF
>-|-|TRBV15|TRBJ2-7
TGTGCCACCAGCAGAGATTTGGACAGTTCCTACGAGCAGTACTTC
CATSRDLDSSYEQYF
>-|TRBD1|TRBV11-2|TRBJ2-5
TGTGCCAGCAGCTCCGGGACAGGGGAAGGGGCCCAGTACTTC
CASSSGTGEGAQYF
>once|TRBD1|TRBV27|TRBJ2-3
TGTGCCAGCAGTTCCCGACAGGGCTATGTCACAGATACGCAGTATTTT
CASSSRQGYVTDTQYF
>once|-|TRBV27|TRBJ2-1
TGTGCCAGCAGTTTATTTCTATCGGATGAGCAGTTCTTC
CASSLFLSDEQFF
>once|-|TRBV10-3|TRBJ1-1
TGTGCCATCAGTGAGTCGGCCCTAACTAGGAACACTGAAGCTTTCTTT
CAISESALTRNTEAFF
>once|TRBD1|TRBV4-2|TRBJ1-6
TGTGCCAGCAGCCTAACAGGGGAATCACCCCTCCACTTT
CASSLTGESPLHF
>few|-|TRBV10-3|TRBJ1-6
TGTGCCATCAGTGGGGACAAGGGATACAATTCACCCCTCCACTTT
CAISGDKGYNSPLHF
>-|TRBD1|TRBV7-2|TRBJ2-2
TGTGCCAGCAGCATAAGGACAGGGTTTACCGGGGAGCTGTTTTTT
CASSIRTGFTGELFF
>-|-|TRBV7-2|TRBJ1-2
TGTGCCAGCAGCTTAGCGTCGGGAACGGGCTATGGCTACACCTTC
CASSLASGTGYGYTF
>-|-|TRBV5-5|TRBJ1-5
TGTGCCAGCAGCCCTTTAGCGGGGAGCAATCAGCCCCAGCATTTT
CASSPLAGSNQPQHF
>-|TRBD1|TRBV7-9|TRBJ2-4
TGTGCCAGCAGCGGCTGGGACAGGGGATGGGAAAACATTCAGTACTTC
CASSGWDRGWENIQYF
>-|-|TRBV19|TRBJ1-5
TGTGCCAGTAGTAATCCGGCGAGGTATAGCAATCAGCCCCAGCATTTT
CASSNPARYSNQPQHF
>-|TRBD1|TRBV9|TRBJ1-4
TGTGCCAGCAGTGAAACTCCGGGACAGAATGAAAAACTGTTTTTT
CASSETPGQNEKLFF
>-|-|TRBV27|TRBJ1-4
TGTGCCAGCAGTTACGGGATTAATGAAAAACTGTTTTTT
CASSYGINEKLFF
>few|TRBD1|TRBV19|TRBJ1-6
TGTGCCAGTAAAGACAGGGGAAGCTCCTATAATTCACCCCTCCACTTT
CASKDRGSSYNSPLHF
>few|TRBD2|TRBV25-1|TRBJ2-5
TGTGCCAGCAGTGGGTCGCTAGCGGGGGGGCTGGAAGAGACCCAGTACTTC
CASSGSLAGGLEETQYF
>once|TRBD1|TRBV7-9|TRBJ2-1
TGTGCCAGCAGCCCTGGACAGGGGGGCGAGCAGTTCTTC
CASSPGQGGEQFF
>-|-|TRBV6-5|TRBJ2-7
TGTGCCAGCAGGGCAAACTACGAGCAGTACTTC
CASRANYEQYF
>once|-|TRBV7-3|TRBJ2-2
TGTGCCACAAAGCGGACGACGAACACCGGGGAGCTGTTTTTT
CATKRTTNTGELFF
>-|TRBD2|TRBV13|TRBJ2-1
TGTGCCAGCAGCCGAAGCGGGGGAGGTGAGCAGTTCTTC
CASSRSGGGEQFF
>-|TRBD2|TRBV9|TRBJ2-7
TGTGCCAGCAGCGCGGAACTAGCGGACGAGCAGTACTTC
CASSAELADEQYF
>-|-|TRBV6-1|TRBJ2-7
TGTGCCAGCAGTATCCTGGAGGGGGCTGGGTACGAGCAGTACTTC
CASSILEGAGYEQYF
>-|TRBD1|TRBV12-5|TRBJ2-7
TGTGCTAGTGGTCTTAAGGACAGGTACGAGCAGTACTTC
CASGLKDRYEQYF
>-|-|TRBV9|TRBJ1-1
TGTGCCAGCAGCGGGGGAGTGAACACTGAAGCTTTCTTT
CASSGGVNTEAFF
>-|TRBD1|TRBV7-8|TRBJ2-7
TGTGCCAGCAGCTTAGACTGGACAGGTTCGTACGAGCAGTACTTC
CASSLDWTGSYEQYF
>-|-|TRBV4-1|TRBJ2-6
TGCGCCAGCGCCCAGAGTACAGGGCCTCGACGGGCCAACGTCCTGACTTTC
CASAQSTGPRRANVLTF
>-|-|TRBV27|TRBJ2-2
TGTGCCAGCAGAGTCGATAGAAACACCGGGGAGCTGTTTTTT
CASRVDRNTGELFF
>few|TRBD1|TRBV13|TRBJ1-3
TGTGCCAGCAGCTTTATGGTACAGGGGCGGCGTGGAAACACCATATATTTT
CASSFMVQGRRGNTIYF
>-|TRBD2|TRBV5-1|TRBJ2-1
TGCGCCAGCAGCCCCTTAGCGGGGCGGGCGTACAATGAGCAGTTCTTC
CASSPLAGRAYNEQFF